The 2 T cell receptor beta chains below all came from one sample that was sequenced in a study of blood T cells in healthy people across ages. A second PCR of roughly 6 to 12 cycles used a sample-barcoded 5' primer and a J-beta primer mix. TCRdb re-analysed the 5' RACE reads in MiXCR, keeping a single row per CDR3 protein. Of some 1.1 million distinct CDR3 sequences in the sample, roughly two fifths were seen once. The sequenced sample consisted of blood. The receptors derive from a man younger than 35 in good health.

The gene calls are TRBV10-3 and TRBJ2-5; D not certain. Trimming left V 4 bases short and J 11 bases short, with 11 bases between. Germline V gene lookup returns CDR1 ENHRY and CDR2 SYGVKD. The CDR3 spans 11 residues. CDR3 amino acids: CAISGAGRQYF. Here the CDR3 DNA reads TGTGCCATCAGTGGGGCCGGCAGACAGTACTTC.

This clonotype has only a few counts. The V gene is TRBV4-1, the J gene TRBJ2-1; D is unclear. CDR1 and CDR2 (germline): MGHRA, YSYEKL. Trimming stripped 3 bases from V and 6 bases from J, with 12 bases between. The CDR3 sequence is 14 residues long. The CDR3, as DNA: TGCGCCAGCAGCCAGCAGTGGGTCTCCAATGAGCAGTTCTTC. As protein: CASSQQWVSNEQFF.